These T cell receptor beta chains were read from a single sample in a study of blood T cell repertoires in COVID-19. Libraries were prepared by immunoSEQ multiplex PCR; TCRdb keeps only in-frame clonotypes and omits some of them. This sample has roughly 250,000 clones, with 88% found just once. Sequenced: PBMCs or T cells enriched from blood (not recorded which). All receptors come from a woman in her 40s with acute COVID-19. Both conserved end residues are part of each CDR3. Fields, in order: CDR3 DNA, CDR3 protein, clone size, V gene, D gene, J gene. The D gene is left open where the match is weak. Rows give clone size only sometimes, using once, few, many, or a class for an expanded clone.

cdr3_nt: TGTGCCACCAGTGAAAACAGTGAAAAGCTTGGCTACACCTTC; cdr3_aa: CATSENSEKLGYTF; clone_size: .; v_call: TRBV24-1; d_call: .; j_call: TRBJ1-2
cdr3_nt: TGTGCCTGGAGTGTACTTTCTGAAGCTTTCTTT; cdr3_aa: CAWSVLSEAFF; clone_size: .; v_call: TRBV30; d_call: .; j_call: TRBJ1-1
cdr3_nt: TGCGCCAGCAGCCAAAACAGGGGATTGTACACTGAAGCTTTCTTT; cdr3_aa: CASSQNRGLYTEAFF; clone_size: .; v_call: TRBV4-1; d_call: TRBD1; j_call: TRBJ1-1
cdr3_nt: TGTGCCAGCAGCCCGACAGGGGGCCCCTACAATGAGCAGTTCTTC; cdr3_aa: CASSPTGGPYNEQFF; clone_size: .; v_call: TRBV5-6; d_call: TRBD1; j_call: TRBJ2-1
cdr3_nt: TGTGCCAGCAGTTTAAATTGGGCAGAAAGGGCTTTCTTT; cdr3_aa: CASSLNWAERAFF; clone_size: .; v_call: TRBV27; d_call: .; j_call: TRBJ1-1
cdr3_nt: TGTGCCACCAGTGATCCTGCCGGCGGGGATGGCTACACCTTC; cdr3_aa: CATSDPAGGDGYTF; clone_size: .; v_call: TRBV24-1; d_call: .; j_call: TRBJ1-2
cdr3_nt: TGTGCTAGTGGTTCTACAGCTAACACTGAAGCTTTCTTT; cdr3_aa: CASGSTANTEAFF; clone_size: .; v_call: TRBV12-5; d_call: .; j_call: TRBJ1-1
cdr3_nt: TGTGCCAGTAGTAGGCAGGGGGTTCCCCTTGGGTATGGCTACACCTTC; cdr3_aa: CASSRQGVPLGYGYTF; clone_size: .; v_call: TRBV19; d_call: TRBD1; j_call: TRBJ1-2
cdr3_nt: TGTGCCAGCAGACCTACAGGGCCGGAGACCCAGTACTTC; cdr3_aa: CASRPTGPETQYF; clone_size: .; v_call: TRBV27; d_call: .; j_call: TRBJ2-5
cdr3_nt: TGTGCCAGCAGCTCCTTTAGGACAGGGGTCACTGAAGCTTTCTTT; cdr3_aa: CASSSFRTGVTEAFF; clone_size: .; v_call: TRBV7-9; d_call: TRBD1; j_call: TRBJ1-1
cdr3_nt: TGTGCAAGTCGCCCTGGACAGACTAATAGGAGCTACACCTTC; cdr3_aa: CASRPGQTNRSYTF; clone_size: few; v_call: TRBV12-2; d_call: .; j_call: TRBJ1-2
cdr3_nt: TGTGCCAGCAGTCGGACAGCTGGAAACACCATATATTTT; cdr3_aa: CASSRTAGNTIYF; clone_size: .; v_call: TRBV27; d_call: .; j_call: TRBJ1-3
cdr3_nt: TGTGCCAGCAGCGAGAGGGCGGATACGCAGTATTTT; cdr3_aa: CASSERADTQYF; clone_size: few; v_call: TRBV2; d_call: .; j_call: TRBJ2-3
cdr3_nt: TGTGCCAGCAGGAGACAGGGGACCGGGGAGCTGTTTTTT; cdr3_aa: CASRRQGTGELFF; clone_size: .; v_call: TRBV28; d_call: TRBD1; j_call: TRBJ2-2
cdr3_nt: TGTGCCAGCAGGACAACGGGACAGGGGCTCACCGGGGAGCTGTTTTTT; cdr3_aa: CASRTTGQGLTGELFF; clone_size: .; v_call: TRBV28; d_call: TRBD1; j_call: TRBJ2-2
cdr3_nt: TGTGCCAGCAGTGACCCCGGACTAGCGGCCTCCTACAATGAGCAGTTCTTC; cdr3_aa: CASSDPGLAASYNEQFF; clone_size: .; v_call: TRBV2; d_call: TRBD2; j_call: TRBJ2-1
cdr3_nt: TGTGCCAGCAGCCCCCGTACGAGGACCTACGAGCAGTACTTC; cdr3_aa: CASSPRTRTYEQYF; clone_size: .; v_call: TRBV11-2; d_call: .; j_call: TRBJ2-7
cdr3_nt: TGTGCCAGCAGCGCACAGGGACCTGAAGCTTTCTTT; cdr3_aa: CASSAQGPEAFF; clone_size: .; v_call: TRBV9; d_call: .; j_call: TRBJ1-1
cdr3_nt: TGTGCCAGCAGGGACAGGGGGCGACCTAACTATGGCTACACCTTC; cdr3_aa: CASRDRGRPNYGYTF; clone_size: .; v_call: TRBV28; d_call: TRBD1; j_call: TRBJ1-2
cdr3_nt: TGTGCCAGCAGGAAAAATGGGGCAAAAGGGGCTTTCTTT; cdr3_aa: CASRKNGAKGAFF; clone_size: .; v_call: TRBV28; d_call: .; j_call: TRBJ1-1
cdr3_nt: TGTGCCAGCAGCGGCCCTAGCGGGAGGGCCTTGGATGAGCAGTTCTTC; cdr3_aa: CASSGPSGRALDEQFF; clone_size: .; v_call: TRBV7-2; d_call: TRBD2; j_call: TRBJ2-1
cdr3_nt: TGTGCCAGCAGCTTTTTCCCTAGCGGTCCAGGTAGCACAGATACGCAGTATTTT; cdr3_aa: CASSFFPSGPGSTDTQYF; clone_size: .; v_call: TRBV11-2; d_call: TRBD2; j_call: TRBJ2-3
cdr3_nt: TGTGCCAGCAGCGTAGCACCAGGTGGTTATGGCTACACCTTC; cdr3_aa: CASSVAPGGYGYTF; clone_size: .; v_call: TRBV9; d_call: .; j_call: TRBJ1-2
cdr3_nt: TGTGCCACCAGTGACCCACAAGAGACCCAGTACTTC; cdr3_aa: CATSDPQETQYF; clone_size: .; v_call: TRBV24-1; d_call: .; j_call: TRBJ2-5
cdr3_nt: TGTGCCAGCAGCCCAGGGGGCCGGTCAGGCTACACCTTC; cdr3_aa: CASSPGGRSGYTF; clone_size: .; v_call: TRBV6-5; d_call: TRBD1; j_call: TRBJ1-2
cdr3_nt: TGTGCCACCAGCAGAGATCTGGGGGCAGGGAGGGACTCCTACGAGCAGTACTTC; cdr3_aa: CATSRDLGAGRDSYEQYF; clone_size: .; v_call: TRBV15; d_call: .; j_call: TRBJ2-7
cdr3_nt: TGCAGCGTTGAACGACTAGCGGGAGGGAGAGATACGCAGTATTTT; cdr3_aa: CSVERLAGGRDTQYF; clone_size: .; v_call: TRBV29-1; d_call: TRBD2; j_call: TRBJ2-3
cdr3_nt: TGTGCTAGCCAGGCGGACGGGCCCACGGGAACTGAAGCTTTCTTT; cdr3_aa: CASQADGPTGTEAFF; clone_size: .; v_call: TRBV12-5; d_call: .; j_call: TRBJ1-1
cdr3_nt: TGTGCCAGCAGCTTGGCCGAGGATGGCTACACCTTC; cdr3_aa: CASSLAEDGYTF; clone_size: .; v_call: TRBV5-4; d_call: .; j_call: TRBJ1-2